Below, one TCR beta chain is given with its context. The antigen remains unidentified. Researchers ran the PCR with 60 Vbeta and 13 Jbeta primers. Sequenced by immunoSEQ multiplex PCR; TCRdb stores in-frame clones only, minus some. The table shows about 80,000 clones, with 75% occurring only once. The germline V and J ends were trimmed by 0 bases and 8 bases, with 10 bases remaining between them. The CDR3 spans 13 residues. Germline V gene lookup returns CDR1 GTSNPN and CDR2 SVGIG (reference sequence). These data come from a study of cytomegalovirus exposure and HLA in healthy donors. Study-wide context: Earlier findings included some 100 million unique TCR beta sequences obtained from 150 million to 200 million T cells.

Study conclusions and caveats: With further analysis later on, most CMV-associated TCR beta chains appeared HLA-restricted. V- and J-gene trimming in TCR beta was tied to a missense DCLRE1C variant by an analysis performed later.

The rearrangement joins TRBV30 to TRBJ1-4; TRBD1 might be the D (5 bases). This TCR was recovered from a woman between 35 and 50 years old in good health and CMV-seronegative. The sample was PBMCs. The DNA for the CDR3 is TGTGCCTGGAGTGTCGGGGGTGGGGAAAAACTGTTTTTT. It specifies CAWSVGGGEKLFF.